This entry lists 9 T cell receptor beta chains sequenced from one sample in a study of regulatory T cells in long-lasting Graves disease listed by TCRdb under 2021. The receptor library was made with multiplex PCR. TCRdb lists the instrument as Illumina HiSeq 4000. TCR beta libraries were built with iRepertoire HTBI primers and Arm-PCR amplification of CDR3 regions. TCRdb cleaned the public reads at Q25 with fastp, built clones with MiXCR and kept in-frame beta chains. Each record represents a unique CDR3 protein, reported with the most common genes and DNA among its rows. The sample has some 450,000 distinct CDR3 sequences on record, around 15% of them singletons. Over 8.5% of the sample lies in the top ten. In light of the paper, this sample's time point label describes: newly diagnosed GD, antithyroid drugs for less than 3 months. For both TCR sequencing and RNA sequencing, RNA was extracted from PBMCs in TRIzol.

These data were likewise used in another study, on T cells in Graves' hyperthyroidism and ophthalmopathy.

Material: peripheral blood mononuclear cells (PBMCs), obtained at new diagnosis, from a patient treated with antithyroid drugs. These receptors all stem from a woman between 25 and 40 years old with Graves disease. Donor details come from another sample of the same person, matched by shared clones.

In this sample, this clonotype turned up many times. The chain links TRBV10-3 to TRBJ2-1; D unresolved. The V and J ends lost 6 bases and 10 bases respectively, with 16 bases between them. CDR1 is ENHRY and CDR2 is SYGVKD in the germline V gene. The CDR3 has 13 amino acids. CDR3: CAIRADSFGEQFF. The CDR3 coding sequence is TGTGCCATCAGGGCAGACTCGTTCGGGGAGCAGTTCTTC.

This clonotype was picked up many times. J is TRBJ2-3 and V is TRBV20-1, with 12 bases identical to TRBD2. The trim removed 1 base at V and 5 bases at J, leaving 7 bases unmatched. The CDR3 sequence is 16 residues long. Germline V gives CDR1 DFQATT, CDR2 SNEGSKA (reference sequence). CDR3 nucleotides: TGCAGTGCTAGAGGCTGGACTAGCGGGGTTCAAGATACGCAGTATTTT. It is translated as CSARGWTSGVQDTQYF.

The chain couples TRBV27 to TRBJ2-5; D remains ambiguous. The germline gives CDR1 MNHEY, CDR2 SMNVEV (reference sequence). The CDR3 has 11 residues. Trimming shortened V by 7 bases and J by 0 bases, and 3 bases separated the two germline ends. The chain's CDR3 is CASTDQETQYF. The CDR3 DNA is TGTGCCAGCACAGACCAAGAGACCCAGTACTTC.

In its sample, this clonotype was seen many times. The rearrangement joins TRBV18 to TRBJ1-4; 7 positions agree with TRBD1. V shed 6 bases and J 6 bases; nucleotides not matched to a gene: 4. CDR1 is KGHSH and CDR2 is LQKENI in the germline V gene. The CDR3 loop spans 13 amino acids. Written as DNA, the CDR3 is TGTGCCAGCTCCCAGGGGGGTGATGAAAAACTGTTTTTT. Its protein is CASSQGGDEKLFF.

This clonotype was counted a few times. V gene TRBV18 combines with J gene TRBJ2-2; tentative D call: TRBD1 (5 bases). The germline V and J ends were trimmed by 2 bases and 5 bases, with 12 bases remaining between them. The germline CDR1 and CDR2 sequences are KGHSH and LQKENI. This CDR3 has 15 residues. CDR3 sequence reads: CASSPETAFTGELFF. CDR3 nucleotide sequence: TGTGCCAGCTCACCAGAGACAGCGTTTACCGGGGAGCTGTTTTTT.

This clonotype showed up many times. The chain employs TRBV10-3 and TRBJ2-3; no firm D call. In germline, CDR1 is ENHRY, CDR2 SYGVKD. This CDR3 spans 13 amino acids. The V end lost 4 bases, the J end lost 5 bases, and 10 bases lay between the germline ends. CDR3 region: CAISAPRVDTQYF. The CDR3 region has the DNA TGTGCCATCAGTGCCCCTAGAGTAGATACGCAGTATTTT.

This clonotype was seen repeatedly, ten times or more. The chain recombines TRBV28 with TRBJ2-1; D is possibly TRBD2 (6 bases). The CDR3 contains 20 residues. Trimming removed 3 bases at V and 9 bases at J, with 33 bases between. The germline V gene has CDR1 MDHEN and CDR2 SYDVKM. CDR3 in amino acids: CASSFHGSLITADNEFEQFF. The CDR3 nucleotides are TGTGCCAGCAGTTTTCACGGGAGCCTCATAACAGCTGACAATGAGTTTGAGCAGTTCTTC.

This clonotype was found many times. The CDR3 loop is CASSFGRNTNTEAFF. In DNA form, the CDR3 reads TGTGCCAGCAGTTTCGGCAGGAACACGAACACTGAAGCTTTCTTT. V usage is TRBV28 and J usage is TRBJ1-1, with D uncertain. The CDR3 sequence is 15 residues long. Between the trimmed V and J ends, which lost 3 bases and 1 base, there was a span of 12 bases. The germline V gene encodes CDR1 MDHEN and CDR2 SYDVKM. The whole variable domain, remainder taken from reference TRBV28 and TRBJ1-1, is DVKVTQSSRYLVKRTGEKVFLECVQDMDHENMFWYRQDPGLGLRLIYFSYDVKMKEKGDIPEGYSVSREKKERFSLILESASTNQTSMYLCASSFGRNTNTEAFFGQGTRLTVV.

This clonotype was detected ten times or more. The chain couples TRBV18 to TRBJ1-2; 8 bases are a match to TRBD1. The CDR3 has 15 amino acids. V was clipped by 0 bases and J by 8 bases; unmatched bases: 8. The V gene's germline CDR1 is KGHSH and CDR2 LQKENI. The CDR3 sequence: CASSPPDRVRKGYTF. The CDR3 DNA follows: TGTGCCAGCTCACCACCGGACAGGGTTCGCAAGGGCTACACCTTC. The full variable domain, its missing parts supplied by reference TRBV18 and TRBJ1-2, is NAGVMQNPRHLVRRRGQEARLRCSPMKGHSHVYWYRQLPEEGLKFMVYLQKENIIDESGMPKERFSAEFPKEGPSILRIQQVVRGDSAAYFCASSPPDRVRKGYTFGSGTRLTVV.